The clone carrying this TCR beta chain was detected only once. The sample is drawn from a study of T cell changes during pregnancy in multiple sclerosis. Sequenced by immunoSEQ multiplex PCR; TCRdb stores in-frame clones only, minus some. Among 35,000 to 45,000 clones listed, 75% to 95% were seen once. The clonotype originates from a female donor in good health, enrolled as a control in a pregnancy study. This specimen consisted of CD4+ T cells from peripheral blood mononuclear cells, obtained in the second trimester of pregnancy.

The CDR3 here is CASSPGGGDEQYF. The CDR3 coding sequence is TGTGCCAGCAGCCCGGGGGGGGGCGACGAGCAGTACTTC. This chain uses TRBV11-2 with TRBJ2-7; 8 positions match TRBD2. Germline CDR1 is SGHAT and CDR2 is FQNNGV. The CDR3 extends over 13 amino acids. J lost 5 bases, V lost 5 bases, and 5 bases had no gene match.